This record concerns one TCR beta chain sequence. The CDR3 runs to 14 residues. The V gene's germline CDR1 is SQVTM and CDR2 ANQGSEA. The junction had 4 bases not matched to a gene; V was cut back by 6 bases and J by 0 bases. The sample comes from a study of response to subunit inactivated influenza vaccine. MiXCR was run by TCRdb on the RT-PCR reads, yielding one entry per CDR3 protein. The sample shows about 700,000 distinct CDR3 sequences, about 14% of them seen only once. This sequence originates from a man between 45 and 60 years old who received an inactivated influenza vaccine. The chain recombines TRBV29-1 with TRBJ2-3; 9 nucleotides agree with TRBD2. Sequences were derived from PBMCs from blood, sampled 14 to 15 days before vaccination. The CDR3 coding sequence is TGCAGCGTAGTAGCGGGGGTTAGCACAGATACGCAGTATTTT. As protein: CSVVAGVSTDTQYF.